This T cell receptor (beta chain) was retrieved from a study of blood T cell repertoires in COVID-19. Study-level information: T cells, B-cell-depleted T cells, or PBMCs provided the cDNA or gDNA that served as material.

Per the germline V gene, CDR1 is SGHAT and CDR2 is FQNNGV. The junction had 13 bases not matched to a gene; V was cut back by 1 base and J by 5 bases. The CDR3 contains 17 residues. In the original workflow: By means of reference gene primer amplification, nucleated cell counts were estimated. Sequencing used immunoSEQ multiplex PCR; TCRdb keeps in-frame clones, though not all of them. V, J and clone size are taken as reported in that table, and D and trimming were inferred from the DNA itself. The profile shows some 35,000 clones, roughly 84% of them singletons. This clone showed up just once. The clonotype comes from a man aged 65 to 79 with active COVID-19. Sequenced sample: peripheral blood. This sequence joins TRBV11-2 and TRBJ1-1, with 7 bases aligning to TRBD1. This chain's CDR3 is CASSLGWGQSGGTEAFF. DNA of the CDR3: TGTGCCAGCAGCTTAGGGTGGGGACAGAGCGGGGGAACTGAAGCTTTCTTT.